The 22 T cell receptor beta chains presented below share a single source sample, sequenced in a study of human T cells and chemical hapten exposure. Stated time point: patch test 3, about 24 weeks after DPC sensitization. The treatment denotes: therapeutic diphenylcyclopropenone sensitization with weekly scalp DPC. TCRdb re-analysed the RACE reads in MiXCR, keeping a single row per CDR3 protein. The table shows fewer than 80,000 distinct CDR3 sequences, with 8% to 13% occurring only once. The sequencing here drew on whole blood, taken in connection with sensitization to the hapten diphenylcyclopropenone (DPC). The receptors were gathered from a woman in her twenties or thirties with alopecia areata. Some clones in this sample may be carry-over from other donors' samples.

Concerning this clonotype itself: The junction shows a germline mismatch at one end, possibly a read error. V is TRBV7-2 and J is TRBJ2-1, with TRBD2 matching 12 bases. The CDR3 totals 15 residues. From germline, CDR1 is SGHTA and CDR2 FQGNSA. The CDR3, as DNA: TGTGCCAGCAGCCTAGCGGGGGGGCTGGTTCTTGAGCAGTTCTTC. Encoded protein: CASSLAGGLVLEQFF.

The V call is TRBV28, the J call TRBJ1-2, with TRBD1 matching over 10 bases. From germline, CDR1 is MDHEN and CDR2 SYDVKM. V lost 3 bases to trimming and J lost 12 bases; unmatched junction nucleotides: 10. This CDR3 region has 14 residues. The CDR3 spells CASSFQGAGTGDTF. DNA for the CDR3: TGTGCCAGCAGTTTTCAAGGAGCCGGGACAGGGGACACCTTC.

The genes are TRBV5-1 and TRBJ1-1, with 9 bases aligning to TRBD1. The CDR3 extends over 14 amino acids. Germline V gene data show CDR1 as SGHRS and CDR2 as YFSETQ. The J segment lost 5 bases and the V segment lost 3 bases, leaving 5 bases of the junction unmatched. CDR3 coding DNA: TGCGCCAGCAGCTCGACAGGGGGATGGACTGAAGCTTTCTTT. It codes for CASSSTGGWTEAFF.

The gene calls are TRBV29-1 and TRBJ2-3; D is undetermined. The CDR3 covers 11 residues. CDR1 is SQVTM, CDR2 ANQGSEA, per germline. Trimming took off 8 bases at V and 5 bases at J, with 11 bases between the two ends. DNA for the CDR3: TGCAGCCTGGAGTCCGGAGATACGCAGTATTTT. This codes for CSLESGDTQYF.

This clonotype has at least ten counts. Here the CDR3 reads CASSKGDANGEKLFF. The DNA of the CDR3 is TGTGCCAGCAGCAAAGGGGACGCAAACGGCGAAAAACTGTTTTTT. The chain carries TRBV21-1 and TRBJ1-4; TRBD1 reflects the table's D call only, with no check against the DNA. TRBV21-1 represents a pseudogene. This CDR3 contains 15 residues.

This clonotype was picked up a small number of times. The chain carries TRBV12-3 or TRBV12-4 and TRBJ1-1; D uncertain. Trimming took off 2 bases at V and 0 bases at J, with 10 bases between the two ends. The CDR3 runs to 15 residues. CDR3 residues: CASSLQQILNTEAFF. Here the CDR3 DNA reads TGTGCCAGCAGTTTACAACAGATCTTGAACACTGAAGCTTTCTTT.

The J gene is TRBJ2-1, the V gene TRBV6-5; TRBD2 aligns across 14 bases. CDR1 and CDR2 (germline): MNHEY, SVGAGI. V lost 5 bases and J lost 5; bases outside the gene matches: 11. The length of the CDR3 is 18 residues. The DNA for the CDR3 is TGTGCCAGCAGTACCCTAGGGGGGACTAGCGGGAGCCACAATGAGCAGTTCTTC. This translates into CASSTLGGTSGSHNEQFF.

This clonotype was observed at least ten times. V usage is TRBV7-3 and J usage is TRBJ2-5, with D possibly being TRBD1 (5 bases). The V end lost 0 bases, the J end lost 5 bases, and 7 bases lay between the germline ends. CDR1 and CDR2 from the germline V gene are SGHTA and FQGTGA. The CDR3 consists of 13 residues. The CDR3 is CASSLTGAETQYF. The DNA for the CDR3 is TGTGCCAGCAGCTTAACAGGGGCCGAGACCCAGTACTTC.

The CDR3 DNA reads TGTGCCAGCAGCTTAGAAGGGACCAAGAGCTATGGCTACACCTTC. This translates into CASSLEGTKSYGYTF. The rearrangement joins TRBV7-2 to TRBJ1-2; D perhaps matches TRBD1 (5 bases). Trimming shortened V by 1 base and J by 4 bases, and 13 bases separated the two germline ends. CDR1 and CDR2 (germline): SGHTA, FQGNSA. This CDR3 has 15 amino acids. The full variable domain, rest sourced from reference TRBV7-2 and TRBJ1-2, is GAGVSQSPSNKVTEKGKDVELRCDPISGHTALYWYRQSLGQGLEFLIYFQGNSAPDKSGLPSDRFSAERTGGSVSTLTIQRTQQEDSAVYLCASSLEGTKSYGYTFGSGTRLTVV.

In its sample, this clonotype was seen a few times. V gene TRBV21-1 combines with J gene TRBJ2-3; the table's D call, TRBD2, has no DNA check behind it. TRBV21-1 is labeled a pseudogene. The CDR3 loop spans 19 amino acids. Written as DNA, the CDR3 is TGTGCCAGGGATTCCAACGGGACTAGCCCTCCGGGGGGCACAGATACGCAGTATTTT. It specifies CARDSNGTSPPGGTDTQYF.

This clonotype has at least ten counts. This chain uses TRBV28 with TRBJ1-5, with TRBD1 matching over 7 bases. The germline CDR1 and CDR2 sequences are MDHEN and SYDVKM. V dropped 8 bases and J dropped 3; count of bases not matched to a gene: 7. This CDR3 spans 14 amino acids. The CDR3, as DNA: TGTGCCAGCGGCTTGACAGGGCCCAATCAGCCCCAGCATTTT. This sequence encodes CASGLTGPNQPQHF.

This clonotype appeared a few times. The genes are TRBV20-1 and TRBJ1-2, with D unresolved. The CDR3 runs to 12 residues. CDR1 DFQATT and CDR2 SNEGSKA come from the germline V gene (reference sequence). This chain's CDR3 is CRGYELNYGYTF. As DNA, the CDR3 is TGCAGGGGCTACGAACTTAACTATGGCTACACCTTC.

The chain carries TRBV4-3 and TRBJ1-4; D may be TRBD1 (6 bases). Germline CDR1 and CDR2: LGHNA and YSLEER. This CDR3 region has 17 residues. Trimming removed 2 bases from V and 8 bases from J, with 21 bases in between. CDR3 DNA: TGCGCCAGCAGCCAACGCCCGCCTAGGGGGGGGCACGAAAAACTGTTTTTT. Its protein product is CASSQRPPRGGHEKLFF.

This clonotype was picked up many times. The rearrangement uses TRBV5-6 and TRBJ1-3; D unresolved. V lost 0 bases and J lost 0, with 7 bases in between. This CDR3 comprises 15 residues. Germline-derived CDR1 and CDR2 are SGHDT and YYEEEE. CDR3 residues: CASSLGPISGNTIYF. CDR3 DNA: TGTGCCAGCAGCTTGGGACCGATCTCTGGAAACACCATATATTTT.

This clonotype was observed a few times. V and J are TRBV20-1 and TRBJ2-3; 13 nucleotides line up with TRBD2. Looked up from germline, CDR1 is DFQATT and CDR2 is SNEGSKA (reference sequence). The ends lost 5 bases at V and 1 base at J; junction bases unmatched: 0. This CDR3 has 14 residues. The CDR3 sequence: CSAGTSGGTDTQYF. The DNA of the CDR3 is TGCAGTGCTGGGACTAGCGGGGGCACAGATACGCAGTATTTT.

This clonotype showed up just a few times. The rearrangement uses TRBV18 and TRBJ2-7, with D uncertain. The germline CDR1 and CDR2 sequences are KGHSH and LQKENI. V dropped 3 bases and J dropped 2 bases, with 8 bases sitting between them. The CDR3 is 13 amino acids. In nucleotides, the CDR3 is TGTGCCAGCTCACCTGGTGCGGCCTACGAGCAGTACTTC. This encodes CASSPGAAYEQYF.

Ten or more counts support this clonotype. The chain carries TRBV28 and TRBJ1-6; D ambiguous. CDR1 and CDR2 from the germline V gene are MDHEN and SYDVKM. This CDR3 comprises 17 residues. V lost 5 bases, J lost 10 bases, and 24 bases lay in between. CDR3 DNA sequence: TGTGCCAGCAGTGGCGTTGAGGGTGCCCAAGTCGGATCACCCCTCCACTTT. Protein: CASSGVEGAQVGSPLHF.

This clonotype was found a few times. CDR3 nucleotides: TGTGCCAGCAGGGCCGCAGATACGCAGTATTTT. Protein sequence: CASRAADTQYF. This chain uses TRBV27 with TRBJ2-3; the D is unclear. The CDR3 extends over 11 amino acids. Trimming cost V 6 bases and J 4 bases, with 5 bases left between them. CDR1 is MNHEY and CDR2 is SMNVEV in the germline V gene (reference sequence).

V gene TRBV21-1 combines with J gene TRBJ1-1; the D call TRBD1 from the table was never checked on the DNA. TRBV21-1 is designated a pseudogene. The CDR3 extends over 15 amino acids. The CDR3 here is CASNPGTGGRTEAFF. The CDR3, as DNA: TGTGCCAGCAACCCCGGGACAGGGGGCCGGACTGAAGCTTTCTTT.

The chain employs TRBV6-2 or TRBV6-3 and TRBJ2-5; TRBD2 agrees at 13 bases. This CDR3 is built from 16 residues. The germline V gene encodes CDR1 MNHEY and CDR2 SVGEGT. The junction had 5 bases not matched to a gene; V was cut back by 6 bases and J by 1 base. Here the CDR3 reads CASSQTSGRSQETQYF. CDR3 DNA sequence: TGTGCCAGCAGCCAGACTAGCGGGAGGTCCCAAGAGACCCAGTACTTC.

This clonotype was seen repeatedly, ten times or more. This chain connects TRBV7-8 to TRBJ1-1; 7 nucleotides match TRBD1. The CDR3 is made up of 16 amino acids. CDR1 is SGHVS and CDR2 is FQNEAQ in the germline V gene. V shed 5 bases, J shed 4 bases, and the junction held 13 bases outside the gene matches. The CDR3 nucleotides are TGTGCCAGCAGCGTCGACAGGGAAGCCTTGGGCACTGAAGCTTTCTTT. Translated: CASSVDREALGTEAFF.

The table lists this clonotype with a few counts. This CDR3 is CASSPRDRGGELFF. As DNA, the CDR3 is TGTGCCAGCAGTCCTCGGGACAGGGGAGGGGAGCTGTTTTTT. The chain is built from TRBV12-3 or TRBV12-4 and TRBJ2-2; 10 bases line up with TRBD1. CDR3 length: 14 amino acids. Unmatched junction bases numbered 5, after V lost 5 bases and J lost 8 bases.